Listed here are 16 T cell receptor beta chains from one sample, sequenced in a study of metastatic and nonmetastatic thyroid tumors (dated by TCRdb to 2018 to 2021). Before undergoing thyroid surgery, none of the patients had been given any kind of treatment. The method behind the library was PCR. Sequencing used an Illumina HiSeq 4000. The public reads were reprocessed in TCRdb via fastp at Q25 and MiXCR, keeping in-frame beta chains. In this sample the table shows 30,000 or so clones, about 20% of which occur a single time. The ten largest make up approximately 8% of the sample. Sequencing was performed on blood. The receptors come from a female donor with papillary thyroid cancer or a benign thyroid nodule (not recorded which). Some clones in this sample may be carry-over from other donors' samples.

The chain employs TRBV30 and TRBJ1-4, with TRBD1 identical over 7 bases. This CDR3 comprises 14 residues. The V segment lost 5 bases and the J segment 6 bases; nucleotides outside the gene matches: 9. Germline V gene sequence: CDR1 GTSNPN, CDR2 SVGIG (reference sequence). CDR3 protein: CAWGPWTGDEKLFF. The CDR3, as DNA: TGTGCCTGGGGACCTTGGACAGGTGATGAAAAACTGTTTTTT.

The chain recombines TRBV12-3 or TRBV12-4 with TRBJ2-7; a weak D match, TRBD1 (5 bases). The length of the CDR3 is 16 residues. The germline V and J ends were trimmed by 0 bases and 7 bases, with 19 bases remaining between them. The CDR3 bases are TGTGCCAGCAGTTTAGCGGTGGTGGGGAACCAGGGAGAGCAGTACTTC. Its translation: CASSLAVVGNQGEQYF.

This clone was found many times. This chain links TRBV5-4 with TRBJ1-1, with 7 nucleotides matching TRBD1. Germline assignment: CDR1 SGHNT and CDR2 YYREEE (reference sequence). Losses at the gene ends were 0 bases for V and 1 base for J; bases not matched to a gene: 9. This CDR3 has 17 residues. DNA of the CDR3: TGTGCCAGCAGCTTGGCCGGAAGGGGGCGAGGGAACACTGAAGCTTTCTTT. This codes for CASSLAGRGRGNTEAFF. The entire variable domain, with the rest obtained from reference TRBV5-4 and TRBJ1-1, is as follows: ETGVTQSPTHLIKTRGQQVTLRCSSQSGHNTVSWYQQALGQGPQFIFQYYREEENGRGNFPPRFSGLQFPNYSSELNVNALELDDSALYLCASSLAGRGRGNTEAFFGQGTRLTVV.

The rearrangement joins TRBV20-1 to TRBJ2-2; D is undetermined. V was cut by 0 bases and J by 5 bases, with 13 bases left in between. The V gene's germline CDR1 is DFQATT and CDR2 SNEGSKA (reference sequence). This CDR3 region has 15 residues. The chain's CDR3 is CSARDPGRDTGELFF. The DNA of the CDR3 is TGCAGTGCTAGAGATCCTGGGCGCGATACCGGGGAGCTGTTTTTT.

This clone was recorded many times. This sequence joins TRBV19 and TRBJ2-2; TRBD1 agrees at 8 bases. The junction had 9 bases not matched to a gene; V was cut back by 3 bases and J by 6 bases. CDR1 is LNHDA and CDR2 is SQIVND in the germline V gene (reference sequence). The CDR3 loop spans 16 amino acids. The CDR3 reads CASSIGQGALAGELFF. The CDR3 bases are TGTGCCAGTAGTATCGGGCAGGGGGCTTTGGCCGGGGAGCTGTTTTTT.

This clone has a handful of counts. Being one base from a much bigger clone, this may be a read error. This rearrangement joins TRBV12-3 or TRBV12-4 to TRBJ2-1, with D perhaps TRBD2 (6 bases). V was trimmed by 10 bases and J by 5 bases, leaving 18 bases between them. There are 14 residues in the CDR3. CDR3 sequence reads: CAISVWRENNEQFF. CDR3 nucleotides: TGTGCCATCAGCGTTTGGAGGGAAAACAATGAGCAGTTCTTC.

J is TRBJ2-3 and V is TRBV5-5; TRBD1 aligns across 9 bases. This CDR3 is 15 amino acids long. V was pared by 4 bases and J by 4 bases, with 7 bases of the junction left unmatched. Germline lookup yields CDR1 SGHKS and CDR2 YYEKEE (reference sequence). The CDR3 DNA reads TGTGCCAGCAGCCTGGGACAGGGTGCGGCAGATACGCAGTATTTT. This translates into CASSLGQGAADTQYF.

Ten or more counts support this clone. This chain connects TRBV18 to TRBJ2-7; 10 nucleotides agree with TRBD1. Germline V gene lookup returns CDR1 KGHSH and CDR2 LQKENI. There are 16 residues in the CDR3. The V segment lost 2 bases and the J segment 0 bases; nucleotides outside the gene matches: 4. CDR3 region: CASSPSGQGHSYEQYF. In DNA, the CDR3 is TGTGCCAGCTCACCATCGGGACAGGGGCACTCCTACGAGCAGTACTTC.

This clone was found a few times. The genes are TRBV2 and TRBJ1-1; 7 nucleotides align to TRBD1. CDR1 and CDR2 (germline): SNHLY, FYNNEI. This CDR3 comprises 14 residues. The J segment lost 7 bases and the V segment lost 5 bases, leaving 10 bases of the junction unmatched. The CDR3 is CASSLDRVTGEAFF. CDR3 in DNA: TGTGCCAGCAGTTTAGACAGGGTAACAGGTGAAGCTTTCTTT.

The chain couples TRBV11-2 to TRBJ2-1; D not resolved. This CDR3 comprises 14 residues. CDR1 is SGHAT and CDR2 is FQNNGV in the germline V gene. Trimming cost V 0 bases and J 3 bases, with 6 bases left between them. The CDR3 DNA reads as TGTGCCAGCAGCTTAGATCGCAACTACAATGAGCAGTTCTTC. This encodes CASSLDRNYNEQFF.

The chain uses TRBV11-2 and TRBJ2-3; 8 bases are a match to TRBD1. The CDR3 is made up of 15 amino acids. The germline gives CDR1 SGHAT, CDR2 FQNNGV. J was trimmed by 2 bases and V by 6 bases; bases with no gene match: 7. The CDR3 sequence is CASRPGQGDTDTQYF. Here the CDR3 DNA reads TGTGCCAGCAGACCTGGACAGGGTGACACAGATACGCAGTATTTT.

This clone was observed many times. CDR3 DNA: TGTGCCAGCAGCTTAGGACTAGCGGGGGGACGGTATTTT. Its protein is CASSLGLAGGRYF. V usage is TRBV7-2 and J usage is TRBJ2-3, with TRBD2 matching 13 bases. CDR1 and CDR2 (germline): SGHTA, FQGNSA. Trimming cost V 1 base and J 14 bases; bases outside gene matches: 3. This CDR3 is 13 amino acids long. Together with reference TRBV7-2 and TRBJ2-3, the CDR3 gives the full variable domain: GAGVSQSPSNKVTEKGKDVELRCDPISGHTALYWYRQSLGQGLEFLIYFQGNSAPDKSGLPSDRFSAERTGGSVSTLTIQRTQQEDSAVYLCASSLGLAGGRYFGPGTRLTVL.

The chain combines TRBV3-1 with TRBJ1-2; 7 bases line up with TRBD1. In germline, CDR1 is LGHDT, CDR2 YNNKEL (reference sequence). The trim removed 0 bases at V and 6 bases at J, leaving 4 bases unmatched. The CDR3 covers 14 residues. CDR3 loop: CASSQDCQGDGYTF. DNA of the CDR3: TGTGCCAGCAGCCAAGATTGTCAGGGGGATGGCTACACCTTC.

This clone has ten or more counts. V and J are TRBV5-1 and TRBJ2-5; D perhaps matches TRBD2 (5 bases). Trimming pared 4 bases from V and 5 bases from J, leaving 15 bases between. Looked up from germline, CDR1 is SGHRS and CDR2 is YFSETQ. The CDR3 is 14 residues long. Here the CDR3 DNA reads TGCGCCAGCAGCACGACACCCGGGGAGGAGACCCAGTACTTC. It translates to CASSTTPGEETQYF. The complete variable domain, with remaining parts taken from reference TRBV5-1 and TRBJ2-5, reads KAGVTQTPRYLIKTRGQQVTLSCSPISGHRSVSWYQQTPGQGLQFLFEYFSETQRNKGNFPGRFSGRQFSNSRSEMNVSTLELGDSALYLCASSTTPGEETQYFGPGTRLLVL.

This clone was detected many times. This sequence joins TRBV7-9 and TRBJ1-4, with 7 bases fitting TRBD1. The CDR3 sequence is 14 residues long. Trimming cost V 3 bases and J 2 bases; bases outside gene matches: 0. CDR1 is SEHNR and CDR2 is FQNEAQ in the germline V gene (reference sequence). The CDR3 spells CASSLGQTNEKLFF. The CDR3 bases are TGTGCCAGCAGCTTGGGACAGACTAATGAAAAACTGTTTTTT.

This clone was recorded many times. J is TRBJ2-7 and V is TRBV5-1; the match to TRBD1 covers 7 bases. J lost 3 bases, V lost 2 bases, and 5 bases had no gene match. This CDR3 comprises 14 residues. The germline V gene has CDR1 SGHRS and CDR2 YFSETQ. CDR3 region: CASSLGAGGYEQYF. In DNA form, the CDR3 reads TGCGCCAGCAGCTTAGGGGCAGGGGGCTACGAGCAGTACTTC. The full variable domain, rest sourced from reference TRBV5-1 and TRBJ2-7, is KAGVTQTPRYLIKTRGQQVTLSCSPISGHRSVSWYQQTPGQGLQFLFEYFSETQRNKGNFPGRFSGRQFSNSRSEMNVSTLELGDSALYLCASSLGAGGYEQYFGPGTRLTVT.